This TCR beta chain derives from a study of CXCR3-negative and CXCR3-positive naive CD8 T cells. Looked up from germline, CDR1 is SNHLY and CDR2 is FYNNEI. CDR3 length equals 16 residues. The authors prepared UMI-labeled TRB cDNA libraries by 5' RACE. TCRdb reprocessed the 5' RACE reads and reports one entry per CDR3 protein, with no DNA. There are around 40,000 distinct CDR3 sequences in the sample, with roughly 14% held by the top ten. Study results and limitations: Memory CD8+ cells showed much lower diversity, while both naive subsets displayed comparably high diversity. TRBV-TRBJ usage was similar across naive CXCR3 subsets but distinct in memory cells.

About this clonotype: Its antigen is not known.

Sequenced: memory CD8+ T cells from blood. The chain uses TRBV2 and TRBJ1-6; TCRdb's D gene call, TRBD1, goes unchecked for lack of DNA. This TCR was recovered from a human donor in good health. Some clones in this sample may be carry-over from other donors' samples. CDR3 amino acids: CASSRTGDPFNSPLHF.